The 19 T cell receptor beta chains listed next were all sequenced from one sample in a study of Ad26.COV2.S vaccination and SARS-CoV-2 variants. Treatment denoted: over 15 received Ad26.COV2.S at low or high dose, single or two shots; about 5 received placebo; per-sample allocation not given. Each sample was drawn 63 days after the first injection (of vaccine or placebo). Clones were sequenced by immunoSEQ multiplex PCR, and TCRdb holds only the in-frame ones, with some missing. Among approximately 500,000 clones listed, around nine tenths were seen once. The sequencing here drew on peripheral blood, taken in a trial of Ad26.COV2.S vaccine versus placebo. These receptors were obtained from a person aged 18 to 59 who received the Ad26.COV2.S COVID-19 vaccine or a placebo.

V gene TRBV6-6 combines with J gene TRBJ1-5; D might be TRBD1 (6 bases). Trimming shortened V by 7 bases and J by 4 bases, and 17 bases separated the two germline ends. The CDR3 has 15 amino acids. CDR1 and CDR2 from the germline V gene are MNHNY and SVGAGI (reference sequence). CDR3 loop: CASTSDRTVNQPQHF. In DNA form, the CDR3 reads TGTGCCAGCACCAGCGACAGGACGGTGAATCAGCCCCAGCATTTT.

The V gene is TRBV30, the J gene TRBJ1-2; TRBD1 agrees at 9 bases. CDR3 size: 13 residues. CDR1 and CDR2 from the germline V gene are GTSNPN and SVGIG (reference sequence). Losses at the gene ends were 5 bases for V and 2 bases for J; bases not matched to a gene: 3. The CDR3 sequence is CAWDRGANYGYTF. CDR3 DNA: TGTGCCTGGGACAGGGGGGCGAACTATGGCTACACCTTC. Variable domain in full (rest from reference TRBV30 and TRBJ1-2): SQTIHQWPATLVQPVGSPLSLECTVEGTSNPNLYWYRQAAGRGLQLLFYSVGIGQISSEVPQNLSASRPQDRQFILSSKKLLLSDSGFYLCAWDRGANYGYTFGSGTRLTVV.

In this sample, this clone turned up once. Here the CDR3 reads CASRTGGNQPQHF. CDR3 DNA sequence: TGTGCCAGTAGGACAGGGGGCAATCAGCCCCAGCATTTT. The chain uses TRBV19 and TRBJ1-5, with 8 bases aligning to TRBD1. The germline gives CDR1 LNHDA, CDR2 SQIVND (reference sequence). CDR3 length: 13 residues. V trimming: 6 bases; J trimming: 2 bases; junction bases outside the gene matches: 0.

The rearrangement joins TRBV20-1 to TRBJ2-5; D is possibly TRBD1 or TRBD2 (7 bases each). The V end lost 3 bases, the J end lost 5 bases, and 31 bases lay between the germline ends. Looked up from germline, CDR1 is DFQATT and CDR2 is SNEGSKA (reference sequence). The CDR3 totals 19 residues. The CDR3 loop reads CSASRGLPGGSEEGETQYF. The CDR3 DNA sequence: TGCAGTGCTAGTAGGGGGCTCCCAGGCGGGAGTGAGGAAGGGGAGACCCAGTACTTC.

This rearrangement joins TRBV6-5 to TRBJ1-6; 7 bases match TRBD1. This CDR3 contains 15 residues. Trimming cost V 5 bases and J 5 bases; bases outside gene matches: 6. Germline assignment: CDR1 MNHEY and CDR2 SVGAGI. The CDR3 loop reads CASSTDRADNSPLHF. In DNA, the CDR3 is TGTGCCAGCAGTACTGACAGGGCAGATAATTCACCCCTCCACTTT.

This chain links TRBV7-2 with TRBJ1-5; TRBD1 matches 10 bases. J was trimmed by 7 bases and V by 3 bases; bases with no gene match: 9. CDR3 length: 16 residues. In germline, CDR1 is SGHTA, CDR2 FQGNSA. The CDR3 spells CASSLVGTGEGQPQHF. The DNA for the CDR3 is TGTGCCAGCAGCTTGGTGGGGACAGGGGAAGGGCAGCCCCAGCATTTT.

This clone is a singleton in its sample. The rearrangement uses TRBV7-8 and TRBJ1-1; tentative D call: TRBD1 (6 bases). This CDR3 spans 15 amino acids. CDR1 and CDR2 (germline): SGHVS, FQNEAQ. V lost 6 bases and J 4 bases, leaving 18 bases between the germline ends. CDR3 nucleotide sequence: TGTGCCAGCAGTCCGACCGTTCAGGGGACCACTGAAGCTTTCTTT. Protein sequence: CASSPTVQGTTEAFF.

This clone was seen a single time. The chain carries TRBV4-3 and TRBJ2-6; D gene unclear. The V end was cut by 0 bases, the J end by 2 bases, with 5 bases between. The CDR3 is 15 residues long. Germline CDR1 LGHNA, CDR2 YSLEER. CDR3 sequence reads: CASSQEIAGANVLTF. In DNA, the CDR3 is TGCGCCAGCAGCCAAGAAATCGCTGGGGCCAACGTCCTGACTTTC.

The chain joins TRBV9 to TRBJ1-4; no clear D. Germline CDR1 is SGDLS and CDR2 is YYNGEE. The CDR3 is 15 amino acids. V dropped 4 bases and J dropped 7 bases, with 17 bases sitting between them. Written as DNA, the CDR3 is TGTGCCAGCAGCCCTCGTCCCACGTTTGGTGAAAAACTGTTTTTT. Encoded protein: CASSPRPTFGEKLFF.

This rearrangement joins TRBV27 to TRBJ2-3; 7 positions agree with TRBD1. V gave up 0 bases and J gave up 5 bases; unmatched junction bases: 2. This CDR3 region has 14 residues. Germline lookup yields CDR1 MNHEY and CDR2 SMNVEV (reference sequence). The CDR3 spells CASSLSTGRDTQYF. In DNA, the CDR3 is TGTGCCAGCAGTTTATCGACAGGGAGAGATACGCAGTATTTT.

This rearrangement joins TRBV24-1 to TRBJ2-7; no reliable D call. The CDR3 consists of 13 residues. CDR1 and CDR2 (germline): KGHDR, SFDVKD. The germline V and J ends were trimmed by 4 bases and 0 bases, with 6 bases remaining between them. CDR3 nucleotides: TGTGCCACCAGTGAATGGAACTCCTACGAGCAGTACTTC. Protein product: CATSEWNSYEQYF.

Turning to this clone: The same CDR3 arises from other DNA sequences in this sample as well. This chain uses TRBV7-2 with TRBJ2-7; D is possibly TRBD1 (5 bases). The CDR3 totals 14 residues. CDR1 is SGHTA, CDR2 FQGNSA, per germline. Trimming took off 1 base at V and 2 bases at J, with 9 bases between the two ends. Written as DNA, the CDR3 is TGTGCCAGCAGCTTAGGGGGCGGTGCCTACGAGCAGTACTTC. Translating gives CASSLGGGAYEQYF. The variable domain in full, completed from reference TRBV7-2 and TRBJ2-7, reads GAGVSQSPSNKVTEKGKDVELRCDPISGHTALYWYRQSLGQGLEFLIYFQGNSAPDKSGLPSDRFSAERTGGSVSTLTIQRTQQEDSAVYLCASSLGGGAYEQYFGPGTRLTVT.

This chain connects TRBV3-1 (or the pseudogene TRBV3-2) to TRBJ2-7; D is undetermined. Trimming removed 1 base from V and 5 bases from J, with 9 bases in between. This CDR3 is built from 13 residues. Germline V gives CDR1 LGHDT, CDR2 YNNKEL (reference sequence). This chain's CDR3 is CASSQGLRDEQYF. CDR3 in DNA: TGTGCCAGCAGCCAAGGTCTCCGGGACGAGCAGTACTTC.

This clone was seen a single time. The chain couples TRBV5-6 to TRBJ1-6; D is undetermined. Germline CDR1 reads SGHDT; CDR2 reads YYEEEE. Trimming stripped 3 bases from V and 10 bases from J, with 11 bases between. This CDR3 contains 13 residues. CDR3 nucleotides: TGTGCCAGCAGCTCGACTGACCGGTCACCCCTCCACTTT. It translates to CASSSTDRSPLHF.

The V call is TRBV12-3 or TRBV12-4, the J call TRBJ2-2; 8 nucleotides align to TRBD2. The CDR3 has 12 residues. The CDR3 nucleotides are TGTGCGTCGTCGGGGGGGATCGGGGAGCTGTTTTTT. Its protein product is CASSGGIGELFF.

This clone has just a few counts. With a much larger clone just one base away, this may be a read error. The CDR3 loop reads CASSSGTYEQYF. The CDR3 DNA reads TGTGCCAGCAGTTCCGGGACCTACGAGCAGTACTTC. The J gene is TRBJ2-7, the V gene TRBV28, with a tentative D call TRBD2 (5 bases). Per the germline V gene, CDR1 is MDHEN and CDR2 is SYDVKM. V was cut by 4 bases and J by 2 bases, with 6 bases left in between. The CDR3 has 12 residues.

The gene calls are TRBV30 and TRBJ2-3; 8 positions match TRBD2. The trim removed 1 base at V and 9 bases at J, leaving 6 bases unmatched. This CDR3 is built from 13 residues. Germline V lookup: CDR1 GTSNPN, CDR2 SVGIG (reference sequence). DNA of the CDR3: TGTGCCTGGAGTGGTTATCGGGAGGGGACGCAGTATTTT. It encodes CAWSGYREGTQYF.

This rearrangement joins TRBV6-6 to TRBJ2-2; TRBD1 matches 7 bases. V gave up 6 bases and J gave up 4 bases; unmatched junction bases: 5. The CDR3 has 14 residues. The germline V gene encodes CDR1 MNHNY and CDR2 SVGAGI (reference sequence). CDR3 nucleotides: TGTGCCAGCAGCCGCGACAGGGTCACCGGGGAGCTGTTTTTT. Translated: CASSRDRVTGELFF.

This clone was seen more than once but under ten times. The V gene is TRBV19, the J gene TRBJ2-2; D ambiguous. V gave up 0 bases and J gave up 6 bases, with 8 bases separating them. The germline CDR1 and CDR2 sequences are LNHDA and SQIVND (reference sequence). CDR3 length equals 14 residues. In DNA, the CDR3 is TGTGCCAGTAGTATAGATCATACCCCCGGGGAGCTGTTTTTT. Its protein is CASSIDHTPGELFF.